This T cell receptor (beta chain) was observed in a study of control samples from healthy donors and cancer patients. Clones were read by immunoSEQ multiplex PCR, and TCRdb kept only the in-frame ones, dropping some. The data contain around 150,000 clones, approximately 90% of them singletons. With V trimmed by 4 bases and J by 12 bases, 13 bases remained unmatched. This CDR3 is 16 amino acids long. Germline CDR1 SGHAT, CDR2 FQDESV (reference sequence). The clonotype was recovered from a man aged 30-40 years in good health. J is TRBJ2-1 and V is TRBV11-1; 12 nucleotides agree with TRBD2. Material for sequencing was blood. CDR3 in amino acids: CASSSLLAGGQWGQFF. The CDR3 DNA sequence: TGTGCCAGCAGCTCGCTTCTAGCGGGGGGGCAGTGGGGGCAGTTCTTC.